Sequencing of this TCR beta chain was carried out in a study of blood T cell repertoires in COVID-19. The protocol was immunoSEQ multiplex PCR, while the TCRdb copy is restricted to in-frame clones and leaves out a portion. The data hold 140,000 or so clones, with 70% to 90% observed a single time. Germline-derived CDR1 and CDR2 are SGHVS and FQNEAQ. J lost 6 bases, V lost 5 bases, and 7 bases had no gene match. This CDR3 spans 14 amino acids. The chain uses TRBV7-8 and TRBJ2-7, with 10 bases fitting TRBD1. The sequence was obtained from a woman aged 50 to 65 with acute or convalescent COVID-19. Sequencing used peripheral blood. CDR3 nucleotides: TGTGCCAGCAGCCGGGACAGGGGCAATGCCGAGCAGTACTTC. It yields the protein CASSRDRGNAEQYF.